One sample yielded the 24 T cell receptor beta chains listed below, sequenced in a study of CXCR3-negative and CXCR3-positive naive CD8 T cells. Their antigens remain unidentified. The study made its TRB cDNA libraries by 5' RACE, adding UMI labels. For each CDR3 protein, TCRdb gives one entry from its re-call of the 5' RACE reads, without DNA. Its table lists more than 100,000 distinct CDR3 sequences. Findings and caveats of the study: Compared with CXCR3-negative naive cells, CXCR3-positive naive cells showed more hydrophobic TRB CDR3s.

Material: naive CXCR3+ CD8+ T cells from blood. Subset denoted: CD45RO-CCR7+CD27+CD95- naive CD8+ T cells expressing CXCR3 (TNR3+). The origin of the receptors is a human donor in good health. Some clones in this sample may be carry-over from other donors' samples.

The chain uses TRBV6-1 and TRBJ1-6; there is no DNA to check the TCRdb D call of TRBD1. Per the germline V gene, CDR1 is MNHNS and CDR2 is SASEGT. CDR3 size: 15 residues. CDR3 sequence: CASSEEQGNNSPLHF.

V and J are TRBV28 and TRBJ2-7; absent DNA, TCRdb's TRBD1 call cannot be checked. This CDR3 comprises 13 residues. The germline V gene encodes CDR1 MDHEN and CDR2 SYDVKM. CDR3 sequence reads: CASSFRGLYEQYF.

The rearrangement links TRBV29-1 to TRBJ2-2; TCRdb gives TRBD1 as the D gene, but with no DNA this cannot be confirmed. The CDR3 has 16 amino acids. Germline V gene data show CDR1 as SQVTM and CDR2 as ANQGSEA. The CDR3 sequence is CSVEGWTGGNTGELFF.

The chain employs TRBV7-9 and TRBJ2-7; the D call of TRBD1 rests on TCRdb alone, since no DNA is present to check it. CDR3 length: 15 amino acids. Germline lookup yields CDR1 SEHNR and CDR2 FQNEAQ (reference sequence). The CDR3: CASSLAGQGTYEQYF.

V is TRBV5-1 and J is TRBJ1-4; no DNA is available, so the TRBD1 call from TCRdb remains unchecked. The V gene's germline CDR1 is SGHRS and CDR2 YFSETQ. This CDR3 is 13 amino acids long. CDR3: CASRGQSNEKLFF. Based on the CDR3 plus reference TRBV5-1 and TRBJ1-4, the full variable domain is KAGVTQTPRYLIKTRGQQVTLSCSPISGHRSVSWYQQTPGQGLQFLFEYFSETQRNKGNFPGRFSGRQFSNSRSEMNVSTLELGDSALYLCASRGQSNEKLFFGSGTQLSVL.

CDR3 sequence: CASSSVISTGGYTF. The V and J genes are TRBV7-9 and TRBJ1-2; the TCRdb D gene call, TRBD1, has no DNA to confirm it. Germline lookup yields CDR1 SEHNR and CDR2 FQNEAQ (reference sequence). The CDR3 is 14 residues long. Looking up the rest from reference TRBV7-9 and TRBJ1-2 gives the full variable domain: DTGVSQNPRHKITKRGQNVTFRCDPISEHNRLYWYRQTLGQGPEFLTYFQNEAQLEKSRLLSDRFSAERPKGSFSTLEIQRTEQGDSAMYLCASSSVISTGGYTFGSGTRLTVV.

The V call is TRBV12-3 or TRBV12-4, the J call TRBJ2-3; TCRdb indicates TRBD1, and absent DNA this call remains unverified. The CDR3 spans 13 residues. The CDR3 protein is CASTYRALDTQYF.

The CDR3 loop reads CASSHPGLGGEQYF. The J gene is TRBJ2-7, the V gene TRBV12-3 or TRBV12-4; the D gene TCRdb calls, TRBD2, cannot be checked with no DNA. This CDR3 spans 14 amino acids.

CDR3: CASSLNLWEQYF. The gene calls are TRBV7-9 and TRBJ2-7. CDR1 SEHNR and CDR2 FQNEAQ come from the germline V gene (reference sequence). The CDR3 loop spans 12 amino acids.

V gene TRBV4-1 combines with J gene TRBJ2-1; TCRdb gives TRBD2 as the D gene, but with no DNA this cannot be confirmed. Germline V gives CDR1 MGHRA, CDR2 YSYEKL. CDR3 size: 12 residues. This CDR3 reads CASSGSGSKQFF.

This sequence joins TRBV10-3 and TRBJ2-1; TCRdb indicates TRBD1, and absent DNA this call remains unverified. From germline, CDR1 is ENHRY and CDR2 SYGVKD. The CDR3 has 14 residues. Here the CDR3 reads CAISGVQDSDEQFF.

The V gene is TRBV12-3 or TRBV12-4, the J gene TRBJ1-1; TCRdb lists TRBD1, though no DNA is available to test this call. The CDR3 consists of 15 residues. CDR3 amino acids: CASSSTSTGGPEAFF.

CDR3 amino acids: CSAGSGRAPNEQYF. The rearrangement links TRBV20-1 to TRBJ2-7; TCRdb proposes TRBD2, but this gene call is untestable without DNA. Germline-derived CDR1 and CDR2 are DFQATT and SNEGSKA (reference sequence). This CDR3 has 14 amino acids.

V and J are TRBV28 and TRBJ2-7; TCRdb indicates TRBD2, and absent DNA this call remains unverified. This CDR3 is 13 amino acids long. Germline V gene lookup returns CDR1 MDHEN and CDR2 SYDVKM. This CDR3 is CASSFPREGGQYF.

The chain links TRBV12-3 or TRBV12-4 to TRBJ2-7; TCRdb picks TRBD1, but there is no DNA to check that call. The CDR3 covers 17 residues. This CDR3 is CASSSSFAGKSPYEQYF.

The V call is TRBV19, the J call TRBJ1-5. Germline assignment: CDR1 LNHDA and CDR2 SQIVND (reference sequence). The CDR3 loop spans 17 amino acids. CDR3 amino acids: CASSIVSAVDGNQPQHF.

The chain is built from TRBV11-2 and TRBJ2-6; TCRdb's assignment of TRBD1 cannot be checked, as there is no DNA. Looked up from germline, CDR1 is SGHAT and CDR2 is FQNNGV. The CDR3 runs to 16 residues. This CDR3 reads CASRSTGSSGANVLTF.

The rearrangement uses TRBV28 and TRBJ2-1; TCRdb indicates TRBD2, and absent DNA this call remains unverified. There are 14 residues in the CDR3. The germline V gene encodes CDR1 MDHEN and CDR2 SYDVKM. The CDR3 region is CASSLKLAVLEQFF.

The chain links TRBV29-1 to TRBJ2-1; TCRdb outputs TRBD1, but without DNA this stays unchecked. This CDR3 is built from 12 residues. Germline values: CDR1 SQVTM, CDR2 ANQGSEA. This CDR3 is CSVNLRGREQFF.

This sequence joins TRBV19 and TRBJ2-1; TCRdb's D gene call, TRBD1, goes unchecked for lack of DNA. Per the germline V gene, CDR1 is LNHDA and CDR2 is SQIVND (reference sequence). The CDR3 extends over 16 amino acids. CDR3 loop: CASSMLSGGPYNEQFF.

V gene TRBV7-3 combines with J gene TRBJ2-5. Germline V gene sequence: CDR1 SGHTA, CDR2 FQGTGA. The CDR3 sequence is 13 residues long. CDR3 protein: CASSPQQWETQYF.

J is TRBJ2-7 and V is TRBV28; TCRdb lists TRBD1, though no DNA is available to test this call. The CDR3 runs to 13 residues. Germline V lookup: CDR1 MDHEN, CDR2 SYDVKM. CDR3 amino acids: CAISFRETYEQYF.

The gene calls are TRBV2 and TRBJ2-1; absent DNA, TCRdb's TRBD2 call cannot be checked. The CDR3 has 15 residues. Germline-derived CDR1 and CDR2 are SNHLY and FYNNEI. CDR3 sequence reads: CASRSTSGAYNERFF.

The rearrangement joins TRBV9 to TRBJ2-1; the TCRdb D gene call, TRBD2, has no DNA to confirm it. The CDR3 runs to 16 residues. Germline V lookup: CDR1 SGDLS, CDR2 YYNGEE. CDR3: CASSQTPGLALNEQFF.